One sample yielded the 18 T cell receptor beta chains listed below, sequenced in a study of shared clonotypes between healthy human individuals (dated by TCRdb to the early 2020s). Libraries were constructed by the immunoSEQ multiplex PCR assay. Held by TCRdb, this immuneACCESS table contains in-frame sequences only and omits some clones. Under half of the omission traces to an unresolved V gene where checked; the cause of the rest is unknown. Present in this sample are 950,000 to 1,100,000 clones, around 74% of which were seen just once. 1.4% to 1.5% of the sample is taken by the ten largest. Sequenced: memory CD4+ T cells sorted from blood. The cell subset or site label here, explained by the study, means: CD45RA-negative fraction. Every receptor here comes from a man in his late teens or twenties in good health.

The chain has TRBV6-4 and TRBJ2-3; D is uncertain. The germline gives CDR1 MRHNA, CDR2 SNTAGT. Trimming stripped 0 bases from V and 3 bases from J, with 13 bases between. The CDR3 contains 16 residues. The CDR3 sequence is CASSDSFQKVTDTQYF. DNA of the CDR3: TGTGCCAGCAGTGACTCTTTTCAGAAGGTTACAGATACGCAGTATTTT.

The rearrangement joins TRBV27 to TRBJ1-1, with D tentatively TRBD1 (5 bases). In germline, CDR1 is MNHEY, CDR2 SMNVEV (reference sequence). The germline V and J ends were trimmed by 3 bases and 1 base, with 9 bases remaining between them. The CDR3 sequence is 14 residues long. The CDR3 loop is CASSLNTGNTEAFF. The CDR3 DNA sequence: TGTGCCAGCAGTTTGAATACAGGGAACACTGAAGCTTTCTTT.

The rearrangement joins TRBV6-1 to TRBJ2-7; TRBD2 aligns across 8 bases. CDR3 length equals 13 residues. V gave up 8 bases and J gave up 5 bases; unmatched junction bases: 8. Germline values: CDR1 MNHNS, CDR2 SASEGT. The CDR3 reads CASLSGAGDEQYF. The CDR3 region has the DNA TGTGCCAGCCTTAGCGGGGCCGGGGACGAGCAGTACTTC.

This clone was observed a single time. The chain is built from TRBV4-2 and TRBJ1-4, with D tentatively TRBD1 (5 bases). The CDR3 consists of 15 residues. Germline CDR1 LGHNA, CDR2 YNFKEQ. With 0 bases removed from V and 7 bases from J, the gap between germline ends came to 12 bases. The CDR3: CASSQDSGRGEKLFF. CDR3 nucleotide sequence: TGTGCCAGCAGCCAAGATTCGGGGCGGGGTGAAAAACTGTTTTTT.

Turning to this clone: One junction end does not reproduce the germline sequence, and a read error may be involved. The chain combines TRBV5-1 with TRBJ2-1; 15 bases align to TRBD2. CDR1 and CDR2 from the germline V gene are SGHRS and YFSETQ. The CDR3 length is 14 residues. This chain's CDR3 is CASSLDGTSGGPIF. As DNA, the CDR3 is TGCGCCAGCAGCTTGGACGGGACTAGCGGGGGGCCCATCTTC.

The chain joins TRBV7-2 to TRBJ1-6; tentatively, D is TRBD1 (5 bases). Germline lookup yields CDR1 SGHTA and CDR2 FQGNSA. Trimming left V 4 bases short and J 11 bases short, with 15 bases between. The CDR3 runs 14 residues. The CDR3 DNA reads as TGTGCCAGCAGCTCCGGGACCGCGGTTCCACCCCTCCACTTT. It encodes CASSSGTAVPPLHF.

This clone was found once. The chain uses TRBV5-6 and TRBJ2-3, with 10 bases lining up with TRBD1. Trimming cost V 0 bases and J 4 bases; bases outside gene matches: 2. The germline gives CDR1 SGHDT, CDR2 YYEEEE. This CDR3 contains 15 residues. The CDR3 here is CASSLGQGASDTQYF. As DNA, the CDR3 is TGTGCCAGCAGCTTGGGACAGGGGGCGTCAGATACGCAGTATTTT.

V gene TRBV7-9 combines with J gene TRBJ2-1; 14 bases agree with TRBD2. The CDR3 spans 18 residues. V was clipped by 7 bases and J by 0 bases; unmatched bases: 8. Germline V CDR1 and CDR2: SEHNR, FQNEAQ (reference sequence). The CDR3 region has the DNA TGTGCCAGCACCAGGACTAGCGGGAGGCAGAGCTCCTACAATGAGCAGTTCTTC. Translating gives CASTRTSGRQSSYNEQFF.

The V gene is TRBV5-1, the J gene TRBJ2-7, with TRBD1 matching 10 bases. Losses at the gene ends were 4 bases for V and 4 bases for J; bases not matched to a gene: 5. The V gene's germline CDR1 is SGHRS and CDR2 YFSETQ. This CDR3 is 14 amino acids long. CDR3 residues: CASSLGQGLYEQYF. CDR3 coding DNA: TGCGCCAGCAGCCTGGGACAGGGGTTATACGAGCAGTACTTC. Looking up the rest from reference TRBV5-1 and TRBJ2-7 gives the full variable domain: KAGVTQTPRYLIKTRGQQVTLSCSPISGHRSVSWYQQTPGQGLQFLFEYFSETQRNKGNFPGRFSGRQFSNSRSEMNVSTLELGDSALYLCASSLGQGLYEQYFGPGTRLTVT.

This chain connects TRBV6-4 to TRBJ2-3; TRBD1 agrees at 9 bases. From germline, CDR1 is MRHNA and CDR2 SNTAGT. The CDR3 is made up of 15 amino acids. After removal of 6 bases from V and 2 bases from J, the junction contained 6 bases not matched to a gene. Here the CDR3 DNA reads TGTGCCAGCAGACGACAGGGGGGCTCCACAGATACGCAGTATTTT. It translates to CASRRQGGSTDTQYF.

The gene calls are TRBV7-2 and TRBJ2-1, with 8 bases identical to TRBD2. Germline V gene data show CDR1 as SGHTA and CDR2 as FQGNSA. J lost 7 bases, V lost 6 bases, and 14 bases had no gene match. The CDR3 contains 16 residues. In DNA form, the CDR3 reads TGTGCCAGCAGTCCCGGGAGGGGGGGCGCGAGGAATGAGCAGTTCTTC. Translating gives CASSPGRGGARNEQFF.

The chain joins TRBV5-1 to TRBJ1-6; 8 bases are shared with TRBD1. This CDR3 has 13 amino acids. Trimming took 3 bases from V and 12 from J; bases not matched to a gene: 5. CDR1 and CDR2 from the germline V gene are SGHRS and YFSETQ. The CDR3 DNA is TGCGCCAGCAGCTGGGGACAGGAAGGACCCCTCCACTTT. Encoded protein: CASSWGQEGPLHF.

A note on this clone: This sample includes further DNA sequences coding for the same CDR3. The chain joins TRBV7-2 to TRBJ2-1; D gene uncertain. Germline CDR1 reads SGHTA; CDR2 reads FQGNSA. The V end was cut by 1 base, the J end by 0 bases, with 7 bases between. The CDR3 runs 15 residues. The CDR3 bases are TGTGCCAGCAGCTTAGGGTCTGGCTCCTACAATGAGCAGTTCTTC. The encoded protein is CASSLGSGSYNEQFF. Looking up the rest from reference TRBV7-2 and TRBJ2-1 gives the full variable domain: GAGVSQSPSNKVTEKGKDVELRCDPISGHTALYWYRQSLGQGLEFLIYFQGNSAPDKSGLPSDRFSAERTGGSVSTLTIQRTQQEDSAVYLCASSLGSGSYNEQFFGPGTRLTVL.

The chain employs TRBV28 and TRBJ1-4, with D hard to call. V lost 4 bases, J lost 5 bases, and 5 bases lay in between. This CDR3 has 12 amino acids. Germline lookup yields CDR1 MDHEN and CDR2 SYDVKM. The CDR3 DNA follows: TGTGCCAGCAGTTCCCTCAATGAAAAACTGTTTTTT. Translated: CASSSLNEKLFF.

As concerns this clone: The same CDR3 also results from other DNA sequences found in this sample. In DNA, the CDR3 is TGTGCCTGGAGCCTTAATGAAAAACTGTTTTTT. Protein: CAWSLNEKLFF. The chain combines TRBV30 with TRBJ1-4, with unresolved D. The CDR3 contains 11 residues. Germline V gene lookup returns CDR1 GTSNPN and CDR2 SVGIG (reference sequence). Between the trimmed V and J ends, which lost 3 bases and 4 bases, there was a span of 3 bases.

The J gene is TRBJ1-1, the V gene TRBV7-3; possibly TRBD1 for D (5 bases). The CDR3 runs 15 residues. The V end was cut by 1 base, the J end by 0 bases, with 9 bases between. Germline CDR1 and CDR2: SGHTA and FQGTGA. This chain's CDR3 is CASSLRAGMNTEAFF. CDR3 nucleotides: TGTGCCAGCAGCTTAAGGGCAGGGATGAACACTGAAGCTTTCTTT. Together with reference TRBV7-3 and TRBJ1-1, the CDR3 gives the full variable domain: GAGVSQTPSNKVTEKGKYVELRCDPISGHTALYWYRQSLGQGPEFLIYFQGTGAADDSGLPNDRFFAVRPEGSVSTLKIQRTERGDSAVYLCASSLRAGMNTEAFFGQGTRLTVV.

V and J are TRBV6-6 and TRBJ2-7; 7 bases align to TRBD1. Germline-derived CDR1 and CDR2 are MNHNY and SVGAGI (reference sequence). CDR3 length: 16 residues. With 6 bases clipped from V and 2 bases from J, the junction kept 13 bases outside the gene matches. The CDR3 DNA reads TGTGCCAGCAGGCCAGGCCCCGCGCAGGGGGCCTACGAGCAGTACTTC. Its translation is CASRPGPAQGAYEQYF.

The V call is TRBV7-2, the J call TRBJ2-7; 9 positions agree with TRBD1. Germline V lookup: CDR1 SGHTA, CDR2 FQGNSA. Trimming cost V 4 bases and J 4 bases; bases outside gene matches: 5. This CDR3 is built from 14 residues. The CDR3 DNA sequence: TGTGCCAGCAGCTCGGGACAGGGAGGTTACGAGCAGTACTTC. This encodes CASSSGQGGYEQYF.